This entry lists 17 T cell receptor beta chains sequenced from one sample in a study of CD8 T cells in ankylosing spondylitis. TCRdb ran MiXCR on the 5' RACE reads and lists one entry per CDR3 protein. Altogether 150,000 to 200,000 distinct CDR3 sequences are present, 10% to 15% being singletons, with the ten largest covering about 10%. The sample consisted of blood, either unsorted or a sorted T cell fraction (not recorded which). The receptors were sampled from a female donor with ankylosing spondylitis or in good health (not recorded which).

This clonotype was detected many times. The chain recombines TRBV7-2 with TRBJ1-6, with no clear D. V lost 3 bases, J lost 0 bases, and 12 bases lay in between. The CDR3 is 17 residues long. In germline, CDR1 is SGHTA, CDR2 FQGNSA. The CDR3 loop is CASSLSFLSSYNSPLHF. Here the CDR3 DNA reads TGTGCCAGCAGCTTGTCCTTCTTAAGCTCCTATAATTCACCCCTCCACTTT.

This clonotype was seen at least ten times. Here the CDR3 DNA reads TGCGCCAGCAGCTTGGGAGGTTCCCAGGTATATGAGCAGTTCTTC. It specifies CASSLGGSQVYEQFF. The rearrangement joins TRBV5-1 to TRBJ2-1; D is undetermined. Germline-derived CDR1 and CDR2 are SGHRS and YFSETQ. V was trimmed by 0 bases and J by 8 bases, leaving 15 bases between them. The CDR3 sequence is 15 residues long. The full variable domain, in which reference TRBV5-1 and TRBJ2-1 provide the parts outside the CDR3, is KAGVTQTPRYLIKTRGQQVTLSCSPISGHRSVSWYQQTPGQGLQFLFEYFSETQRNKGNFPGRFSGRQFSNSRSEMNVSTLELGDSALYLCASSLGGSQVYEQFFGPGTRLTVL.

In this sample, this clonotype turned up many times. The V gene is TRBV4-3, the J gene TRBJ1-5; D call uncertain. V lost 1 base and J lost 1, with 8 bases in between. CDR1 and CDR2 from the germline V gene are LGHNA and YSLEER. This CDR3 region has 15 residues. In DNA, the CDR3 is TGCGCCAGCAGCCAAGTATTAGGGAGCAATCAGCCCCAGCATTTT. Translation: CASSQVLGSNQPQHF.

This clonotype was counted ten times or more. In DNA, the CDR3 is TGTGCCAGCAGCTCGGACAGGGGTGATTCACCCCTCCACTTT. This codes for CASSSDRGDSPLHF. The chain carries TRBV11-1 and TRBJ1-6; 9 bases fit TRBD1. After removal of 4 bases from V and 8 bases from J, the junction contained 3 bases not matched to a gene. The CDR3 consists of 14 residues. Germline values: CDR1 SGHAT, CDR2 FQDESV (reference sequence).

The gene calls are TRBV5-1 and TRBJ2-1, with 10 bases identical to TRBD2. J gave up 7 bases and V 3 bases, and 7 bases lay outside the gene matches. Germline-derived CDR1 and CDR2 are SGHRS and YFSETQ. CDR3 length equals 15 residues. CDR3 region: CASSSGAGGPNEQFF. The CDR3 DNA sequence: TGCGCCAGCAGCTCCGGAGCGGGAGGGCCGAATGAGCAGTTCTTC.

The rearrangement joins TRBV27 to TRBJ2-7; TRBD2 matches 11 bases. This CDR3 is 14 amino acids long. The V segment lost 8 bases and the J segment 5 bases; nucleotides outside the gene matches: 8. Per the germline V gene, CDR1 is MNHEY and CDR2 is SMNVEV (reference sequence). In DNA, the CDR3 is TGTGCCAGCGGGTTGACTAGCGGGATTGACGAGCAGTACTTC. Translation gives CASGLTSGIDEQYF.

This clonotype was detected many times. This chain uses TRBV5-1 with TRBJ2-7; D gene unclear. The CDR3 is made up of 13 amino acids. Deletions cut 1 base from V and 3 bases from J, with 8 bases between. Per germline, CDR1 SGHRS and CDR2 YFSETQ. The CDR3 reads CASSLPDGYEQYF. Written as DNA, the CDR3 is TGCGCCAGCAGCTTGCCAGACGGCTACGAGCAGTACTTC.

This clonotype came up a few times. The chain joins TRBV6-5 to TRBJ1-1; D uncertain. Trimming shortened V by 0 bases and J by 4 bases, and 12 bases separated the two germline ends. Germline V gives CDR1 MNHEY, CDR2 SVGAGI. This CDR3 is 15 amino acids long. The CDR3 DNA is TGTGCCAGCAGTTACTCACCGGGGATTAGCACTGAAGCTTTCTTT. Protein product: CASSYSPGISTEAFF.

This clonotype occurred a few times. The V and J genes are TRBV28 and TRBJ2-7; 7 nucleotides line up with TRBD2. J gave up 5 bases and V 11 bases, and 12 bases lay outside the gene matches. This CDR3 is built from 13 residues. Germline V gene data show CDR1 as MDHEN and CDR2 as SYDVKM. CDR3 coding DNA: TGTGCCGCGGGCCGGGGGGTGTACAACGAGCAGTACTTC. The encoded protein is CAAGRGVYNEQYF.

The gene calls are TRBV20-1 and TRBJ1-5, with 7 bases lining up with TRBD1. The length of the CDR3 is 15 residues. Trimming took 3 bases from V and 0 from J; bases not matched to a gene: 5. Germline V gene sequence: CDR1 DFQATT, CDR2 SNEGSKA (reference sequence). Here the CDR3 reads CSASLGTASNQPQHF. The DNA for the CDR3 is TGCAGTGCTAGCCTGGGGACAGCTAGCAATCAGCCCCAGCATTTT.

The sample holds many counts of this clonotype. The rearrangement links TRBV7-9 to TRBJ1-1; maybe TRBD1 (6 bases). Trimming pared 5 bases from V and 6 bases from J, leaving 13 bases between. The CDR3 length is 13 residues. The germline gives CDR1 SEHNR, CDR2 FQNEAQ (reference sequence). CDR3 region: CASSLAGAPEAFF. The CDR3 DNA reads as TGTGCCAGCAGCCTGGCAGGGGCCCCTGAAGCTTTCTTT.

This clonotype was detected many times. This chain links TRBV12-3 or TRBV12-4 with TRBJ1-1; D is ambiguous. The CDR3 has 13 residues. The V gene lost 0 bases and the J gene lost 3 bases, with 5 bases spanning the gap. The CDR3 bases are TGTGCCAGCAGTTTAGCGGGCGACACTGAAGCTTTCTTT. It is translated as CASSLAGDTEAFF.

The V gene is TRBV18, the J gene TRBJ1-1; 11 bases fit TRBD1. Trimming took 5 bases from V and 10 from J; bases not matched to a gene: 6. The CDR3 extends over 13 amino acids. Germline lookup yields CDR1 KGHSH and CDR2 LQKENI. The CDR3 spells CASSSGQGVRAFF. The CDR3 DNA sequence: TGTGCCAGCTCATCGGGACAGGGGGTTCGAGCTTTCTTT. The complete variable domain, with remaining parts taken from reference TRBV18 and TRBJ1-1, reads NAGVMQNPRHLVRRRGQEARLRCSPMKGHSHVYWYRQLPEEGLKFMVYLQKENIIDESGMPKERFSAEFPKEGPSILRIQQVVRGDSAAYFCASSSGQGVRAFFGQGTRLTVV.

This clonotype was observed many times. This chain joins TRBV7-2 and TRBJ2-1; 10 nucleotides line up with TRBD1. The ends lost 1 base at V and 5 bases at J; junction bases unmatched: 5. The CDR3 has 16 amino acids. Germline V gene lookup returns CDR1 SGHTA and CDR2 FQGNSA. The CDR3 protein is CASSLVGTGVNNEQFF. The CDR3 coding sequence is TGTGCCAGCAGCTTAGTTGGGACAGGGGTCAACAATGAGCAGTTCTTC.

In this sample, this clonotype turned up many times. The CDR3 reads CASSQEGAGRTYEQYF. The CDR3 DNA reads TGTGCCAGCAGCCAAGAAGGGGCAGGGAGGACTTACGAGCAGTACTTC. This rearrangement joins TRBV3-1 to TRBJ2-7; weak D call: TRBD2 (6 bases). This CDR3 region has 16 residues. V was shortened by 0 bases and J by 4 bases, with 16 bases between the two germline ends. The germline gives CDR1 LGHDT, CDR2 YNNKEL (reference sequence).

This clonotype was seen many times. The chain recombines TRBV12-3 or TRBV12-4 with TRBJ1-2; D uncertain. The V end was cut by 5 bases, the J end by 3 bases, with 10 bases between. This CDR3 is 13 amino acids long. CDR3 protein: CASSRAGDYGYTF. The CDR3 bases are TGTGCCAGCAGTCGGGCCGGAGACTATGGCTACACCTTC.

This clonotype was seen many times. The chain couples TRBV20-1 to TRBJ1-2, with D perhaps matching TRBD1 (5 bases). The CDR3 loop spans 15 amino acids. V lost 5 bases and J lost 0, with 16 bases in between. Germline assignment: CDR1 DFQATT and CDR2 SNEGSKA (reference sequence). DNA of the CDR3: TGCAGTGCTCTCATGGGGGGGGGAACTAACTATGGCTACACCTTC. Encoded protein: CSALMGGGTNYGYTF.